This record concerns one TCR beta chain sequence. Its antigen is still unknown. From CD4+ cells came CD45RA+ naive and CD45RA-negative memory subsets. The source of the sample is a study of shared clonotypes between healthy human individuals. General study findings and limits: Researchers found naive subsets generally carried larger estimated richness than memory subsets. Sorted-subset sequencing was shown by rarefaction to be incomplete despite large depth.

The junction had 5 bases not matched to a gene; V was cut back by 6 bases and J by 5 bases. The length of the CDR3 is 13 residues. Germline V gene sequence: CDR1 MNHEY, CDR2 SMNVEV (reference sequence). The repertoire was sequenced with immunoSEQ multiplex PCR; TCRdb's copy has only in-frame clones and lacks some. The table lists over a million clones, roughly 80% of them singletons. The TCR comes from a man between 18 and 29 years old in good health. The chain employs TRBV27 and TRBJ1-1; 8 bases fit TRBD1. The sample was memory CD4+ T cells sorted from blood. The subset is: CD45RA-negative fraction. The CDR3 DNA is TGTGCCAGCAGAGGACAGGGAGGAACTGAAGCTTTCTTT. This gives the protein CASRGQGGTEAFF.